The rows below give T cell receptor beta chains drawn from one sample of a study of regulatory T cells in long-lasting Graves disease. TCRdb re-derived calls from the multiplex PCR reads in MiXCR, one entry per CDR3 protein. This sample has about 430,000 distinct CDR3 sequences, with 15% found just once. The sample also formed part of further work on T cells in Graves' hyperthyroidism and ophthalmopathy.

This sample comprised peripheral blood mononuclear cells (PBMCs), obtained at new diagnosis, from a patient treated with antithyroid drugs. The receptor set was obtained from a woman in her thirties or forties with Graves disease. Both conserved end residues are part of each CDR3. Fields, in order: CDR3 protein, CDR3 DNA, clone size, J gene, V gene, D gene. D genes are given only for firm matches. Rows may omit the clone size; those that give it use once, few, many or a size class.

CASTLAGDTDTQYF TGTGCCAGCACCTTAGCGGGAGACACAGATACGCAGTATTTT many TRBJ2-3 TRBV12-3/TRBV12-4 TRBD2
CASSSQQYTEAFF TGTGCCAGCAGCTCCCAACAGTACACTGAAGCTTTCTTT once TRBJ1-1 TRBV12-3/TRBV12-4 -
CASSDRVGLFRYEQYF TGTGCCAGCAGTGACAGGGTGGGTCTTTTCCGCTACGAGCAGTACTTC many TRBJ2-7 TRBV2 -
CASRRGASNTGELFF TGTGCCAGCAGGCGAGGGGCTTCGAACACCGGGGAGCTGTTTTTT - TRBJ2-2 TRBV12-3/TRBV12-4 -
CASSGRISEQFF TGTGCCAGCAGCGGCCGTATCTCTGAGCAGTTCTTC many TRBJ2-1 TRBV7-9 -
CSVPGQGGDEQYF TGCAGTGTCCCGGGACAGGGTGGAGACGAGCAGTACTTC many TRBJ2-7 TRBV20-1 TRBD1
CSAPHLGARGYGYTF TGCAGTGCTCCCCACCTGGGGGCGCGGGGCTATGGCTACACCTTC few TRBJ1-2 TRBV20-1 -
CASKGQGVINTEAFF TGTGCCAGCAAGGGGCAGGGCGTGATTAACACTGAAGCTTTCTTT - TRBJ1-1 TRBV27 -
CASSYLGTGGTHEQYF TGTGCCAGCAGTTACCTGGGGACAGGGGGGACCCACGAGCAGTACTTC many TRBJ2-7 TRBV6-5 TRBD1
CASSGSSGRARNEQFF TGTGCCAGCAGTGGCTCTAGCGGGAGGGCTAGGAATGAGCAGTTCTTC many TRBJ2-1 TRBV2 TRBD2
CASSPLSNLAKETQYF TGTGCCAGCAGTCCCCTCTCCAATCTAGCGAAAGAGACCCAGTACTTC many TRBJ2-5 TRBV28 -
CASSPEGLAAYEQYF TGTGCCAGCAGCCCCGAAGGACTAGCAGCCTACGAGCAGTACTTC many TRBJ2-7 TRBV3-1 TRBD2
CASRSDRYNEQFF TGTGCCAGCAGATCGGACAGGTACAATGAGCAGTTCTTC many TRBJ2-1 TRBV12-3/TRBV12-4 TRBD1
CASSLGGTGTYNEQFF TGTGCCAGCAGCTTAGGAGGGACAGGGACTTACAATGAGCAGTTCTTC - TRBJ2-1 TRBV11-3 TRBD1
CASTPGGLREAFF TGTGCCAGCACCCCGGGAGGATTGCGTGAAGCTTTCTTT few TRBJ1-1 TRBV9 -
CASSQEIAGSVDTQYF TGTGCCAGCAGCCAAGAGATAGCGGGATCTGTAGATACGCAGTATTTT many TRBJ2-3 TRBV3-1 TRBD2
CSAAIAGEGGYEQYF TGCAGTGCTGCCATAGCGGGAGAGGGGGGATACGAGCAGTACTTC few TRBJ2-7 TRBV20-1 TRBD2
CSVEQGYSNTEAFF TGCAGCGTTGAACAGGGTTATAGTAACACTGAAGCTTTCTTT many TRBJ1-1 TRBV29-1 -
CASIKRGYTF TGTGCCAGCATCAAACGCGGCTACACCTTC many TRBJ1-2 TRBV11-1 -
CASGLASGAYNEQFF TGTGCTAGTGGTTTGGCTAGCGGGGCTTACAATGAGCAGTTCTTC many TRBJ2-1 TRBV12-5 TRBD2
CAISESTGFPLHF TGTGCCATCAGTGAGTCGACCGGGTTCCCCCTCCACTTT many TRBJ1-6 TRBV10-3 -